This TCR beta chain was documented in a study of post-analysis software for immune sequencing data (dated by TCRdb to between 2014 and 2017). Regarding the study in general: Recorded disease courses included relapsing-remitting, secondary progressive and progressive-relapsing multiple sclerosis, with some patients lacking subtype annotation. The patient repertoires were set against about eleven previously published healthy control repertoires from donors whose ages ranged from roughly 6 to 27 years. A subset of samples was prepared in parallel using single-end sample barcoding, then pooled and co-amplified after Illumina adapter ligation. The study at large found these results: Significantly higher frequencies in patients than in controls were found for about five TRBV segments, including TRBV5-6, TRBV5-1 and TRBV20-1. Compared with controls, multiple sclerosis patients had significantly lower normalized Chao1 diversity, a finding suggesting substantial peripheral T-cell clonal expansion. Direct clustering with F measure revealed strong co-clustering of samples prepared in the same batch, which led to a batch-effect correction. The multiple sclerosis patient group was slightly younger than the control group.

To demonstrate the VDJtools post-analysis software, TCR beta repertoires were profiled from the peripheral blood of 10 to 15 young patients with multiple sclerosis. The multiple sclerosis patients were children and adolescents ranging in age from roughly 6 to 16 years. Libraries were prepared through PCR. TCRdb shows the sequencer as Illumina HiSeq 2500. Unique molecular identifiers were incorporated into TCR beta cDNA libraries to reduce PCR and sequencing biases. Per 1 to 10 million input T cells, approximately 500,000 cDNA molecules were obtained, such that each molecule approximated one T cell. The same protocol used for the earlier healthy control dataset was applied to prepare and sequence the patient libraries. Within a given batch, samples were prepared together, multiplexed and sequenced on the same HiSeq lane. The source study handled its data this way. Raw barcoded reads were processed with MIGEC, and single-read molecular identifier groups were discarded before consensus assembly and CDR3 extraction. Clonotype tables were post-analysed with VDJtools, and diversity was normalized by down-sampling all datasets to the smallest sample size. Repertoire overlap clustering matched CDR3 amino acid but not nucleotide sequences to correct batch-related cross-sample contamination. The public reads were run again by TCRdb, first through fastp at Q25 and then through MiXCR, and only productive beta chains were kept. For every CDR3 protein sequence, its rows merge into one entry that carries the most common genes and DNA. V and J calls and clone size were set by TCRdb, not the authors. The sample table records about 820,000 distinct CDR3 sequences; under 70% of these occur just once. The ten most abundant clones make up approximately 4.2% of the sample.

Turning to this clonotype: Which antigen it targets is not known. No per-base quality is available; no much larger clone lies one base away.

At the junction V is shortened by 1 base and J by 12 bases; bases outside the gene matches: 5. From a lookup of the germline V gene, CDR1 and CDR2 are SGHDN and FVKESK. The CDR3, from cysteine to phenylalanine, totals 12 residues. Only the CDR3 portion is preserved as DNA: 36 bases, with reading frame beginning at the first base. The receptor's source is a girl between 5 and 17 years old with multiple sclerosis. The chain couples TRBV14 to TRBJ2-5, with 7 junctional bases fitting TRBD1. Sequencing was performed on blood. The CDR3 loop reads CASSQVQGVEYF. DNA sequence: TGTGCCAGCAGCCAAGTTCAGGGGGTAGAGTACTTC.